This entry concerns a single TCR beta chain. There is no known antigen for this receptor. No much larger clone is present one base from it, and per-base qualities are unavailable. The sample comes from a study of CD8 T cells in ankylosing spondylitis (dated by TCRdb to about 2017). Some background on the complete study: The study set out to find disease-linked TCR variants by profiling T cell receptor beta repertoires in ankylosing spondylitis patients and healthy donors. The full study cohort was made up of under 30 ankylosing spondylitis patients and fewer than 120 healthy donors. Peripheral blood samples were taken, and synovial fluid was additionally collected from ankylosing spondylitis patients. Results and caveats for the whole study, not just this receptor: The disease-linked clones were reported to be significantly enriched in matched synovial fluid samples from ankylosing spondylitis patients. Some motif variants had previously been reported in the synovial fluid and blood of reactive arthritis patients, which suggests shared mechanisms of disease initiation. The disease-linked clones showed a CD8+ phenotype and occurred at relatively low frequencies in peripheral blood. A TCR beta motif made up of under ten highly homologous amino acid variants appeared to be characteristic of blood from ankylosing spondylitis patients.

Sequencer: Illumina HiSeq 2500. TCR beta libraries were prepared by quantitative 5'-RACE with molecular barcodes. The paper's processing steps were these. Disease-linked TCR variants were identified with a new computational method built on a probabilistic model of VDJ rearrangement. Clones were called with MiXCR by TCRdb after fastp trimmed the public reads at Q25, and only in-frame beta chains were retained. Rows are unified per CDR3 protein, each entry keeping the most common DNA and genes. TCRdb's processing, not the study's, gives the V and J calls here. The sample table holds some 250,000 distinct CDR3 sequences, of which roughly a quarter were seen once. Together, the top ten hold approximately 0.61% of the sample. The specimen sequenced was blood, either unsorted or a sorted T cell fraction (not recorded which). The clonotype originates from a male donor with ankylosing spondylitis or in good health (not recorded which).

CDR3 region: CSVRRQGSGDEQYF. The DNA is as follows: TGCAGCGTAAGGCGACAGGGAAGTGGGGACGAGCAGTACTTC. This chain is built from TRBV29-1 and TRBJ2-7, and TRBD1 matches 7 of the central bases. Trimming accounts for 6 bases at V and 5 bases at J, while the number of junction bases matched to no gene is 13. The CDR3 starts with the cysteine, ends with the phenylalanine, and has 14 residues. Just the 42-base CDR3 DNA is kept, in frame starting at base 1. From a lookup of the germline V gene, CDR1 and CDR2 are SQVTM and ANQGSEA.